These T cell receptor beta chains were read from a single sample in a study of T cell responses to AZD1222 COVID-19 vaccine. TCRdb's table, derived via immunoSEQ multiplex PCR, lists solely in-frame clones and lacks some. In the table there are approximately 160,000 clones, around 91% of which are singletons. The sample in question was peripheral blood, obtained on day 0 of AZD1222 vaccination. These TCRs come from an adult in good health. CDR3s leave out the opening cysteine and the closing phenylalanine or tryptophan. The order of the fields is J gene, V gene, CDR3 protein.

j_gene: TRBJ2-7
v_gene: TRBV5-4
CDR3aa: ASSLDDLTGSYEQY

j_gene: TRBJ2-3
v_gene: TRBV6-2/TRBV6-3
CDR3aa: ASSVPSGGTDTQY

j_gene: TRBJ1-2
v_gene: TRBV7-9
CDR3aa: ASSLAVPGGYGYT

j_gene: TRBJ1-2
v_gene: TRBV28
CDR3aa: ASSFGGNYGYT

j_gene: TRBJ1-2
v_gene: TRBV5-1
CDR3aa: ASSLQGGGGYT

j_gene: TRBJ2-1
v_gene: TRBV4-1
CDR3aa: ASSQVPAGSNEQF

j_gene: TRBJ1-1
v_gene: TRBV6-2/TRBV6-3
CDR3aa: ASSYSTDEAF

j_gene: TRBJ2-7
v_gene: TRBV11-2
CDR3aa: ASTSIRGRGGQY

j_gene: TRBJ1-2
v_gene: TRBV9
CDR3aa: ASSVGDSAWDGYT

j_gene: TRBJ2-1
v_gene: TRBV27
CDR3aa: ASSFGQGNNEQF

j_gene: TRBJ2-6
v_gene: TRBV19
CDR3aa: ASSIGQGASGANVLT

j_gene: TRBJ2-7
v_gene: TRBV12-3/TRBV12-4
CDR3aa: ASSNRGAYEQY

j_gene: TRBJ2-2
v_gene: TRBV24-1
CDR3aa: ATSVANTGELF

j_gene: TRBJ1-5
v_gene: TRBV6-2/TRBV6-3
CDR3aa: ASSSIEPHQPQH

j_gene: TRBJ2-7
v_gene: TRBV27
CDR3aa: ASSFTGAEQY

j_gene: TRBJ2-3
v_gene: TRBV6-2/TRBV6-3
CDR3aa: ASGPGLSTDTQY

j_gene: TRBJ2-1
v_gene: TRBV5-4
CDR3aa: ASSLAAWASGRGHEQF

j_gene: TRBJ2-4
v_gene: TRBV3-1/TRBV3-2
CDR3aa: ASSQGLAGAKNIQY

j_gene: TRBJ2-3
v_gene: TRBV7-2
CDR3aa: ASSLVGTSGSTDTQY

j_gene: TRBJ2-3
v_gene: TRBV24-1
CDR3aa: ATSDSRGAGTDTQY

j_gene: TRBJ2-7
v_gene: TRBV6-5
CDR3aa: ASSSWAGFTNEQY

j_gene: TRBJ2-1
v_gene: TRBV12-1
CDR3aa: ASSSEADSSYNEQF

j_gene: TRBJ1-6
v_gene: TRBV25-1
CDR3aa: ASSEQDNSPLH

j_gene: TRBJ1-2
v_gene: TRBV28
CDR3aa: ASSLGGNYGYT

j_gene: TRBJ1-5
v_gene: TRBV6-2/TRBV6-3
CDR3aa: ASSYPSDTARPQH

j_gene: TRBJ2-7
v_gene: TRBV3-1/TRBV3-2
CDR3aa: ASRGGYEQY

j_gene: TRBJ1-4
v_gene: TRBV2
CDR3aa: ASSEEGIGKLF

j_gene: TRBJ2-7
v_gene: TRBV19
CDR3aa: ASSPGRRGIYEQY

j_gene: TRBJ2-3
v_gene: TRBV7-9
CDR3aa: ASSSRDNSASDTQY

j_gene: TRBJ2-7
v_gene: TRBV19
CDR3aa: ASSHRREEQY

j_gene: TRBJ1-6
v_gene: TRBV6-5
CDR3aa: ASSQEPGQGSPLH

j_gene: TRBJ2-7
v_gene: TRBV6-5
CDR3aa: ASSYPGTGTYEQY

j_gene: TRBJ2-3
v_gene: TRBV6-5
CDR3aa: ASSYSGGTDTQY

j_gene: TRBJ1-5
v_gene: TRBV28
CDR3aa: ASSFPGTGGKPQH

j_gene: TRBJ1-1
v_gene: TRBV4-2
CDR3aa: ASSQGLGQSGWGNTEAF

j_gene: TRBJ1-4
v_gene: TRBV4-2
CDR3aa: ASSREKDSRRYEKLF

j_gene: TRBJ2-1
v_gene: TRBV3-1/TRBV3-2
CDR3aa: ASSLPLGGNEQF

j_gene: TRBJ2-1
v_gene: TRBV27
CDR3aa: ASSQLSMANEQF

j_gene: TRBJ2-5
v_gene: TRBV2
CDR3aa: ASSELGTRSKTQY

j_gene: TRBJ2-7
v_gene: TRBV15
CDR3aa: ATSRVGKGPYEQY

j_gene: TRBJ1-2
v_gene: TRBV5-6
CDR3aa: ASSFKSDPGIYGYT

j_gene: TRBJ2-2
v_gene: TRBV2
CDR3aa: ASLAVVGKGGELF

j_gene: TRBJ2-1
v_gene: TRBV21-1
CDR3aa: APRSGVGQF

j_gene: TRBJ2-1
v_gene: TRBV7-6
CDR3aa: ASSLGLSGSDEQF

j_gene: TRBJ2-5
v_gene: TRBV4-1
CDR3aa: ASSQDRGRETQY

j_gene: TRBJ2-1
v_gene: TRBV9
CDR3aa: ASSVGAGVDVNEQF

j_gene: TRBJ1-2
v_gene: TRBV25-1
CDR3aa: ASSGQSYGYT

j_gene: TRBJ2-3
v_gene: TRBV28
CDR3aa: ASSLEIRTDRESSTDTQY

j_gene: TRBJ1-6
v_gene: TRBV19
CDR3aa: ASRGDRTSPLH

j_gene: TRBJ1-5
v_gene: TRBV7-2
CDR3aa: ASSLAEGPRRGPQH

j_gene: TRBJ1-2
v_gene: TRBV28
CDR3aa: ASSPSNEVGYT

j_gene: TRBJ1-1
v_gene: TRBV4-2
CDR3aa: ASSQPQGAGANTEAF

j_gene: TRBJ1-5
v_gene: TRBV2
CDR3aa: ASVPGRGQPQH

j_gene: TRBJ2-7
v_gene: TRBV4-1
CDR3aa: ASSHARGLAGGEQY

j_gene: TRBJ1-1
v_gene: TRBV19
CDR3aa: ATQRGGGTEAF